These T cell receptor beta chains were read from a single sample in a study of blood T cell repertoires in COVID-19. Sequencing used immunoSEQ multiplex PCR; TCRdb keeps in-frame clones, though not all of them. The table has about 170,000 clones, around 90% seen once. The sequenced sample was peripheral blood. The receptors derive from a man aged 55 to 69 with acute or convalescent COVID-19. Each CDR3 is given with its conserved first and last residue. The D gene is left open where the match is weak. Rows give clone size only sometimes, using once, few, many, or a class for an expanded clone.

d_gene	abundance	v_gene	j_gene	CDR3aa	CDR3nt
NA	NA	TRBV6-5	TRBJ1-5	CATGQQMNQPQHF	TGTGCCACCGGACAGCAGATGAATCAGCCCCAGCATTTT
TRBD2	NA	TRBV5-6	TRBJ2-7	CASSLELAGPFDEQYF	TGTGCCAGCAGCTTGGAATTAGCGGGGCCCTTTGACGAGCAGTACTTC
NA	NA	TRBV6-5	TRBJ1-2	CASTRGSYGYTF	TGTGCCAGCACCAGGGGTAGCTATGGCTACACCTTC
NA	NA	TRBV5-1	TRBJ2-3	CASSLATRSGTDTQYF	TGCGCCAGCAGCTTGGCGACAAGGTCTGGCACAGATACGCAGTATTTT
TRBD2	NA	TRBV27	TRBJ2-5	CASSRRLAGAQETQYF	TGTGCCAGCAGTCGTCGACTAGCGGGGGCCCAAGAGACCCAGTACTTC
TRBD1	NA	TRBV11-2	TRBJ2-5	CASSSPTGGETQYF	TGTGCCAGCAGCTCCCCGACAGGGGGGGAGACCCAGTACTTC
NA	NA	TRBV5-1	TRBJ2-3	CASSLGRQVPSTDTQYF	TGCGCCAGCAGCTTGGGAAGACAGGTCCCTAGCACAGATACGCAGTATTTT
NA	NA	TRBV5-3	TRBJ2-4	CARSFSGKIAKNIQYF	TGTGCCAGAAGCTTTTCAGGGAAAATAGCCAAAAACATTCAGTACTTC
TRBD1	NA	TRBV19	TRBJ1-2	CASIQPGQYYGYTF	TGTGCCAGTATCCAACCGGGACAGTACTATGGCTACACCTTC
TRBD1	NA	TRBV18	TRBJ1-1	CASSLAGTGGRMNTEAFF	TGTGCCAGCTCACTCGCCGGGACAGGGGGCCGGATGAACACTGAAGCTTTCTTT
NA	NA	TRBV19	TRBJ1-3	CASSPGSSGNTIYF	TGTGCCAGTAGTCCTGGGAGTTCTGGAAACACCATATATTTT
NA	few	TRBV3-1/TRBV3-2	TRBJ1-1	CASSPQNTEAFF	TGTGCCAGCAGCCCCCAGAACACTGAAGCTTTCTTT
NA	NA	TRBV27	TRBJ1-5	CASSSGAWGNQPQHF	TGTGCCAGCAGTTCGGGAGCCTGGGGCAATCAGCCCCAGCATTTT
NA	NA	TRBV10-3	TRBJ1-1	CAIQANTEAFF	TGTGCCATCCAAGCCAACACTGAAGCTTTCTTT
TRBD1	once	TRBV5-8	TRBJ1-1	CASSLDIGTGENTEAFF	TGTGCCAGCAGCTTGGATATAGGGACAGGGGAGAACACTGAAGCTTTCTTT
NA	NA	TRBV5-4	TRBJ2-3	CASRGQTDTQYF	TGTGCCAGCAGGGGCCAAACAGATACGCAGTATTTT
TRBD1	NA	TRBV18	TRBJ1-1	CASLGQMNTEAFF	TGTGCCAGCTTGGGACAGATGAACACTGAAGCTTTCTTT